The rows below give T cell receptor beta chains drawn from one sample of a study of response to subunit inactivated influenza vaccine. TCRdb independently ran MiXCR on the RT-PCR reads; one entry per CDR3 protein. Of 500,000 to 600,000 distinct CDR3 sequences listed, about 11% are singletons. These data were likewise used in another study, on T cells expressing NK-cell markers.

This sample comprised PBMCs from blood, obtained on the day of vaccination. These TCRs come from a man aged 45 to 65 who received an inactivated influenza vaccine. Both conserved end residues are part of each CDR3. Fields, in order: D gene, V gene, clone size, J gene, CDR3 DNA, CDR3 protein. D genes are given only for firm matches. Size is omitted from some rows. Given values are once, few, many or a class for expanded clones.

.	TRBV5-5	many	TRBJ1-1	TGTGCCAGCAGCTCCGTTTCTAGGAACACTGAAGCTTTCTTT	CASSSVSRNTEAFF
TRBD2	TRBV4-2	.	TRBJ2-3	TGTGCCAGCAGCCAAGTCCGACTAGCGTATGATACGCAGTATTTT	CASSQVRLAYDTQYF
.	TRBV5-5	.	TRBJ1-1	TGTGCCAGCAGCTCCGGGAACAGGGTCACTGAAGCTTTCTTT	CASSSGNRVTEAFF
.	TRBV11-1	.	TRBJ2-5	TGTGCCAGCAGCGGACGAAACCGGGACACTCCTAGGGGAGAGACCCAGTACTTC	CASSGRNRDTPRGETQYF
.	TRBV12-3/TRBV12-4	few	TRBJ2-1	TGTGCCAGCAGTCGCGGGTGGACGATAAGCTCCTACAATGAGCAGTTCTTC	CASSRGWTISSYNEQFF
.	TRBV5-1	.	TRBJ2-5	TGCGCCAGCAGTCCCGGGACTCGGTACCAAGAGACCCAGTACTTC	CASSPGTRYQETQYF
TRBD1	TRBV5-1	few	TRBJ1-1	TGCGCCAGCAGCCCGGGACAGGGGGCAATGAACACTGAAGCTTTCTTT	CASSPGQGAMNTEAFF
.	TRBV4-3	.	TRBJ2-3	TGCGCCAGCAGCCCTAGGGGTAGTAGCACAGATACGCAGTATTTT	CASSPRGSSTDTQYF
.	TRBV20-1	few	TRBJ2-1	TGCAGTGCTAGTATTCCGGGATCCTACAATGAGCAGTTCTTC	CSASIPGSYNEQFF
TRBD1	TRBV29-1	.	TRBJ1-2	TGCAGCGTTGAGGGGACAGGGGGCGGTAGAGGCTACACCTTC	CSVEGTGGGRGYTF
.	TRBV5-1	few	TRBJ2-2	TGCGCCAGCAGCTTGATGTGGGGAGGAGGCACCGGGGAGCTGTTTTTT	CASSLMWGGGTGELFF
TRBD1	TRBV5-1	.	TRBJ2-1	TGCGCCAGCCGGCCAGGGACAGGGGGCGGTGAGCAGTTCTTC	CASRPGTGGGEQFF
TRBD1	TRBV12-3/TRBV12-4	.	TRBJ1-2	TGTGCCAGCAGGGGGACAGGGGAAGGCTACACCTTC	CASRGTGEGYTF
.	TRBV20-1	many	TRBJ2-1	TGCAGTGCTTTAGCGGACTTTAATGAGCAGTTCTTC	CSALADFNEQFF
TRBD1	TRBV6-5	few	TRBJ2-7	TGTGCCAGCAGTTTGGACAGGTTAGACGAGCAGTACTTC	CASSLDRLDEQYF
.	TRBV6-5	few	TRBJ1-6	TGTGCCAGCAGTTACTCGGCAGGGAAGAATTCACCCCTCCACTTT	CASSYSAGKNSPLHF
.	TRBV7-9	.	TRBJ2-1	TGTGCCAGCAGTTCAAATGGACAGAACAATGAGCAGTTCTTC	CASSSNGQNNEQFF
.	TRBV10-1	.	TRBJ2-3	TGCGCCAGCAGTGACGCCGCCGTAGGGGGATCAGATACGCAGTATTTT	CASSDAAVGGSDTQYF
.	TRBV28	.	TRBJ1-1	TGTGCCAGCAGTTTTAGTCGCACTTTGAACACTGAAGCTTTCTTT	CASSFSRTLNTEAFF
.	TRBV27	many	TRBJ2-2	TGTGCCAGCAGTCTCCGTTTCGGGGAGCTGTTTTTT	CASSLRFGELFF
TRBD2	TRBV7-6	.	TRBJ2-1	TGTGCCAGCAGCTCCCGACTAGCGGGGGGTCTCTCCTACAATGAGCAGTTCTTC	CASSSRLAGGLSYNEQFF
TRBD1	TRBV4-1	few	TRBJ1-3	TGCGCCAGCAGCCAAACACGACAGGGAGCCGGAAACACCATATATTTT	CASSQTRQGAGNTIYF
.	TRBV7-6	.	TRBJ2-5	TGTGCCAGCAGCTTAGACTTTCGGACAAGTCAAGAGACCCAGTACTTC	CASSLDFRTSQETQYF
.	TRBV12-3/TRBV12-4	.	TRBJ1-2	TGTGCCAGCAGTCCTTACAGCCGGGGGGATGGCTACACCTTC	CASSPYSRGDGYTF
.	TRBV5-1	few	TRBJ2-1	TGCGCCAGCAGCTCACCTAACAGAGGGGGAGAGCAGTTCTTC	CASSSPNRGGEQFF
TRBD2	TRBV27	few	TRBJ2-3	TGTGCCAGCGCCTGGACTAGCGGGGGGGCAGATACGCAGTATTTT	CASAWTSGGADTQYF
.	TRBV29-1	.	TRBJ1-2	TGCAGCGTTGACCAGCTTAACTATGGCTACACCTTC	CSVDQLNYGYTF
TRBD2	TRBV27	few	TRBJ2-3	TGTGCCAGCAGTTTACTTGGACTAGCGGGAGGGGATAGTGCGAAGTATTTT	CASSLLGLAGGDSAKYF
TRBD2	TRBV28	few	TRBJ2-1	TGTGCCAGCAGAACCGGGACTAGCGGGGGCCTCTCCTACAATGAGCAGTTCTTC	CASRTGTSGGLSYNEQFF
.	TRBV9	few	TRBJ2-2	TGTGCCAGCAGCGTAGCAAAGGGACACCGTGCAACCGGGGAGCTGTTTTTT	CASSVAKGHRATGELFF
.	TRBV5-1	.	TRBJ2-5	TGCGCCAGCAGCTTGGCGGAGAACTACGCGGGGACCCAGTACTTC	CASSLAENYAGTQYF
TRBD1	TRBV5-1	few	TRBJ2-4	TGCGCCAGCAGCCCGGGACAGGGGTTTAGGGCGAACATTCAGTACTTC	CASSPGQGFRANIQYF
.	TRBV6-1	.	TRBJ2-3	TGTGCCAGCAGTATCCTCATCATGCAAGATACGCAGTATTTT	CASSILIMQDTQYF
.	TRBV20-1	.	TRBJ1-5	TGCAGTGCTAGAGATCCCCCAGGGGTGGGTCAGCCCCAGCATTTT	CSARDPPGVGQPQHF
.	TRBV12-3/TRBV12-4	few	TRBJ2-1	TGTGCCAGCAGTTGGAGCGCCTACAATGAGCAGTTCTTC	CASSWSAYNEQFF
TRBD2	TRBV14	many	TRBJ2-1	TGTGCCAGCAGCCAGGGACTAGCGGGAATTCAAAGCAGGGAGCAGTTCTTC	CASSQGLAGIQSREQFF
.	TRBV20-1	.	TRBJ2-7	TGCAGTGCTAACTGGGGTCTAAGCTCCTACGAGCAGTACTTC	CSANWGLSSYEQYF
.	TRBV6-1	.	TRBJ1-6	TGTGCCAGCAGTGCCGGCACTTCCTATAATTCACCCCTCCACTTT	CASSAGTSYNSPLHF
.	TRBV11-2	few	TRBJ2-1	TGTGCCAGCAGCTCAGACCCGGGGGGCGGGAGTTACAATGAGCAGTTCTTC	CASSSDPGGGSYNEQFF
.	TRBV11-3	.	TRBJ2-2	TGTGCCAGCAGCCATTTCCTGTCCGGGGAGCTGTTTTTT	CASSHFLSGELFF
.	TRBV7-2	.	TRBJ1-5	TGTGCCAGCAGCCTCGTATCGCGAAGTTACCGGGACCAGCCCCAGCATTTT	CASSLVSRSYRDQPQHF
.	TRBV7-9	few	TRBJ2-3	TGTGCCAGCAGGGTCGGGAGCCCAGATACGCAGTATTTT	CASRVGSPDTQYF
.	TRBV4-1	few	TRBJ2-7	TGCGCCAGCAGCCAAGATGGCTTAGGCAGAAGCACCCGTTCGTTCCGCTACGAGCAGTACTTC	CASSQDGLGRSTRSFRYEQYF
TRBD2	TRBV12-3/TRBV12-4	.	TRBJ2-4	TGTGCCAGCACCGACGGGACTAGCAAAAACATTCAGTACTTC	CASTDGTSKNIQYF
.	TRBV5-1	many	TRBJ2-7	TGCGCCAGCAGCCTCGGGCAGGGCCTAAGTTACGAGCAGTACTTC	CASSLGQGLSYEQYF
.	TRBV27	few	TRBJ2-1	TGTGCCAGCAGTTTATCTCTCGGGGGTGAGCAGTTCTTC	CASSLSLGGEQFF